The 27 T cell receptor beta chains in this list originate from one sample, sequenced in a study of T-cell reconstitution after alpha-beta-depleted transplantation in children. Library preparation (for TCRbeta) was performed with unique molecular identifiers. A single record per CDR3 protein comes from TCRdb applying MiXCR to the PCR reads. The repertoire holds approximately 400,000 distinct CDR3 sequences, with about a tenth as singletons. The source was PBMCs from the stem cell graft donor, collected from the stem cell graft. Every receptor here comes from a human donor who donated a stem cell graft to a child with acute myeloid leukemia.

This clonotype was seen ten or more times. This chain's CDR3 is CASSRRPGETQYF. The CDR3 bases are TGTGCCAGCAGCCGTAGACCGGGGGAGACCCAGTACTTC. The gene calls are TRBV3-1 and TRBJ2-5; maybe TRBD2 (5 bases). Trimming shortened V by 4 bases and J by 5 bases, and 11 bases separated the two germline ends. CDR1 is LGHDT, CDR2 YNNKEL, per germline (reference sequence). CDR3 length: 13 amino acids.

The sample holds many counts of this clonotype. V gene TRBV12-3 or TRBV12-4 combines with J gene TRBJ2-4; 8 bases fit TRBD2. J gave up 0 bases and V 0 bases, and 7 bases lay outside the gene matches. The length of the CDR3 is 18 residues. CDR3 nucleotides: TGTGCCAGCAGTTTAGCTAGCGGGATTGAACTAGCCAAAAACATTCAGTACTTC. Translating it yields CASSLASGIELAKNIQYF.

This clonotype has ten or more counts. J is TRBJ2-3 and V is TRBV7-2; perhaps TRBD2 as D (5 bases). In germline, CDR1 is SGHTA, CDR2 FQGNSA. The CDR3 is 13 residues long. V lost 3 bases and J lost 3, with 7 bases in between. This CDR3 is CASSLRDTDTQYF. The CDR3 DNA is TGTGCCAGCAGCTTGAGGGATACAGATACGCAGTATTTT. The whole variable domain, filled in from reference TRBV7-2 and TRBJ2-3, reads GAGVSQSPSNKVTEKGKDVELRCDPISGHTALYWYRQSLGQGLEFLIYFQGNSAPDKSGLPSDRFSAERTGGSVSTLTIQRTQQEDSAVYLCASSLRDTDTQYFGPGTRLTVL.

The chain uses TRBV9 and TRBJ2-7, with TRBD2 matching over 7 bases. The CDR3 spans 19 residues. Germline-derived CDR1 and CDR2 are SGDLS and YYNGEE. The V and J ends lost 0 bases and 0 bases, in that order; junction bases with no gene match: 15. CDR3 residues: CASSVVLESSGPSSYEQYF. The CDR3 DNA reads TGTGCCAGCAGCGTAGTACTGGAAAGTAGCGGGCCCAGCTCCTACGAGCAGTACTTC. The complete variable domain, with remaining parts taken from reference TRBV9 and TRBJ2-7, reads DSGVTQTPKHLITATGQRVTLRCSPRSGDLSVYWYQQSLDQGLQFLIQYYNGEERAKGNILERFSAQQFPDLHSELNLSSLELGDSALYFCASSVVLESSGPSSYEQYFGPGTRLTVT.

This clonotype was seen at least ten times. This chain uses TRBV2 with TRBJ2-3; the match to TRBD2 covers 11 bases. V trimming: 3 bases; J trimming: 1 base; junction bases outside the gene matches: 0. The CDR3 extends over 15 amino acids. Germline values: CDR1 SNHLY, CDR2 FYNNEI. CDR3 sequence reads: CASSEGLAGTDTQYF. CDR3 DNA: TGTGCCAGCAGTGAGGGACTAGCGGGCACAGATACGCAGTATTTT. The full variable domain, with the rest looked up from reference TRBV2 and TRBJ2-3, is EPEVTQTPSHQVTQMGQEVILRCVPISNHLYFYWYRQILGQKVEFLVSFYNNEISEKSEIFDDQFSVERPDGSNFTLKIRSTKLEDSAMYFCASSEGLAGTDTQYFGPGTRLTVL.

The chain is built from TRBV19 and TRBJ2-2; D remains ambiguous. Germline V gives CDR1 LNHDA, CDR2 SQIVND (reference sequence). The length of the CDR3 is 13 residues. With 4 bases removed from V and 6 bases from J, the gap between germline ends came to 9 bases. The CDR3 DNA follows: TGTGCCAGTAGTAGCCAGCTCGCCGGGGAGCTGTTTTTT. It codes for CASSSQLAGELFF.

The chain employs TRBV9 and TRBJ2-1; no firm D call. The CDR3 contains 15 residues. Trimming shortened V by 0 bases and J by 4 bases, and 11 bases separated the two germline ends. Per the germline V gene, CDR1 is SGDLS and CDR2 is YYNGEE. The CDR3 DNA follows: TGTGCCAGCAGCGTAGAGGCCGGACGATACAATGAGCAGTTCTTC. It yields the protein CASSVEAGRYNEQFF.

This clonotype was observed many times. The germline gene is not matched at one end of the junction; a read error may be the cause. In nucleotides, the CDR3 is TGTGCCAGCAACCCTGGGAACTCTGGCTACACCTTC. Protein product: CASNPGNSGYTF. The chain joins TRBV7-2 to TRBJ1-2; D unclear. The germline V gene encodes CDR1 SGHTA and CDR2 FQGNSA. The CDR3 has 12 amino acids.

In this sample, this clonotype turned up a few times. The gene calls are TRBV27 and TRBJ1-1, with TRBD1 as a possible D gene (5 bases). Trimming left V 3 bases short and J 6 bases short, with 11 bases between. Per the germline V gene, CDR1 is MNHEY and CDR2 is SMNVEV (reference sequence). The CDR3 is 13 amino acids. The CDR3 here is CASSFQGAAEAFF. Here the CDR3 DNA reads TGTGCCAGCAGTTTCCAGGGCGCCGCTGAAGCTTTCTTT.

The chain couples TRBV16 to TRBJ2-3; D remains ambiguous. The V gene lost 2 bases and the J gene lost 5 bases, with 8 bases spanning the gap. Germline values: CDR1 KGHSY, CDR2 FQNENV. The CDR3 runs 13 residues. In DNA, the CDR3 is TGTGCCAGCAGCCAAGGCCCAGGAGATACGCAGTATTTT. As protein: CASSQGPGDTQYF.

This chain links TRBV30 with TRBJ1-6; D perhaps matches TRBD1 (5 bases). This CDR3 region has 13 residues. CDR1 GTSNPN and CDR2 SVGIG come from the germline V gene (reference sequence). Trimming cost V 1 base and J 10 bases, with 11 bases left between them. The CDR3 bases are TGTGCCTGGAGTGGGGGGGGTAAGTCACCCCTCCACTTT. It codes for CAWSGGGKSPLHF.

This chain joins TRBV19 and TRBJ2-1; a weak D match, TRBD2 (5 bases). From germline, CDR1 is LNHDA and CDR2 SQIVND (reference sequence). V lost 4 bases, J lost 7 bases, and 14 bases lay in between. This CDR3 region has 14 residues. The CDR3 is CASSKPGMGNEQFF. The CDR3 nucleotides are TGTGCCAGTAGTAAACCGGGAATGGGAAATGAGCAGTTCTTC.

The V and J genes are TRBV29-1 and TRBJ2-1; 10 positions match TRBD1. CDR1 SQVTM and CDR2 ANQGSEA come from the germline V gene. There are 14 residues in the CDR3. The trim removed 6 bases at V and 0 bases at J, leaving 2 bases unmatched. The CDR3 sequence is CSVGTGASYNEQFF. CDR3 in DNA: TGCAGCGTCGGGACAGGGGCCTCCTACAATGAGCAGTTCTTC.

V and J are TRBV5-1 and TRBJ2-5; D remains ambiguous. CDR3 length equals 15 residues. The V gene's germline CDR1 is SGHRS and CDR2 YFSETQ. Trimming removed 3 bases from V and 5 bases from J, with 17 bases in between. DNA of the CDR3: TGCGCCAGCAGCTCGGTGTGGGGTACCCTTGAGACCCAGTACTTC. It specifies CASSSVWGTLETQYF.

The chain uses TRBV29-1 and TRBJ2-7; no clear D gene. Germline assignment: CDR1 SQVTM and CDR2 ANQGSEA. Trimming left V 6 bases short and J 2 bases short, with 8 bases between. There are 11 residues in the CDR3. The CDR3 region has the DNA TGCAGCGTATCCGATACCTACGAGCAGTACGTC. This encodes CSVSDTYEQYV.

This clonotype was seen a handful of times. The chain carries TRBV7-2 and TRBJ2-7, with TRBD1 as a possible D gene (6 bases). V was clipped by 5 bases and J by 2 bases, with 13 bases between them. The CDR3 covers 14 residues. Germline values: CDR1 SGHTA, CDR2 FQGNSA. CDR3 DNA sequence: TGTGCCAGCAGCCCCGGACAGACAACCTACGAGCAGTACTTC. It encodes CASSPGQTTYEQYF.

In this sample, this clonotype turned up a few times. The gene calls are TRBV6-1 and TRBJ2-1; no firm D call. This CDR3 is built from 13 residues. V dropped 10 bases and J dropped 6 bases, with 16 bases sitting between them. Germline values: CDR1 MNHNS, CDR2 SASEGT. The CDR3 spells CATTPGLFNEQFF. In nucleotides, the CDR3 is TGTGCCACCACGCCGGGCCTCTTCAATGAGCAGTTCTTC.

There are a few counts of this clonotype. The chain employs TRBV20-1 and TRBJ1-2, with a weak D call TRBD1 (5 bases). The germline V gene encodes CDR1 DFQATT and CDR2 SNEGSKA (reference sequence). V lost 4 bases and J lost 5, with 17 bases in between. CDR3 length: 14 amino acids. The CDR3, as DNA: TGCAGTGCTAAATGGGCAGGGACGGTTTATGGCTACACCTTC. Translating it yields CSAKWAGTVYGYTF.

At least ten counts were recorded for this clonotype. The chain carries TRBV11-2 and TRBJ2-1; a possible D gene is TRBD2 (5 bases). The CDR3 sequence is 18 residues long. Germline CDR1 is SGHAT and CDR2 is FQNNGV. Trimming shortened V by 2 bases and J by 2 bases, and 19 bases separated the two germline ends. CDR3 nucleotide sequence: TGTGCCAGCAGCTTAAGCCTTGGTCGAGGGCCCCCCTACAATGAGCAGTTCTTC. This sequence encodes CASSLSLGRGPPYNEQFF.

The chain has TRBV7-3 and TRBJ1-5; D remains ambiguous. V lost 6 bases and J lost 0, with 15 bases in between. The V gene's germline CDR1 is SGHTA and CDR2 FQGTGA. This CDR3 region has 16 residues. The CDR3 DNA reads as TGTGCCAGCAGTTCCCTCAGTACGTATAGCAATCAGCCCCAGCATTTT. It is translated as CASSSLSTYSNQPQHF.

This clonotype was detected a few times. V gene TRBV20-1 combines with J gene TRBJ1-2; TRBD1 matches 8 bases. V shed 3 bases and J 4 bases; nucleotides not matched to a gene: 10. The CDR3 sequence is 15 residues long. CDR1 and CDR2 (germline): DFQATT, SNEGSKA (reference sequence). The DNA for the CDR3 is TGCAGTGCTAGTGACACAGGGACAGGTTCCTATGGCTACACCTTC. The encoded protein is CSASDTGTGSYGYTF.

V and J are TRBV11-2 and TRBJ2-5; TRBD2 agrees at 7 bases. This CDR3 contains 14 residues. CDR1 and CDR2 from the germline V gene are SGHAT and FQNNGV. The CDR3 DNA reads as TGTGCTAGCCGGGGGGATGGGAACCAAGAGACCCAGTACTTC. Its protein is CASRGDGNQETQYF.

This clonotype came up many times. The chain links TRBV6-2 or TRBV6-3 to TRBJ2-7, with 10 nucleotides matching TRBD1. Germline-derived CDR1 and CDR2 are MNHEY and SVGEGT. The CDR3 runs 14 residues. After removal of 6 bases from V and 8 bases from J, the junction contained 10 bases not matched to a gene. The CDR3 nucleotides are TGTGCCAGCAGGTCCCCTCGACAGGGGGCGAAGCAGTACGTC. Protein sequence: CASRSPRQGAKQYV.

The rearrangement joins TRBV7-3 to TRBJ2-2, with D tentatively TRBD1 or TRBD2 (6 bases each). Trimming removed 6 bases at V and 6 bases at J, with 17 bases between. The germline CDR1 and CDR2 sequences are SGHTA and FQGTGA. This CDR3 comprises 15 residues. The CDR3 region has the DNA TGTGCCAGCAGTCCCTCCGGGGGCGCGTCCGGGGAGCTGTTTTTT. Translation gives CASSPSGGASGELFF.

This clonotype was observed many times. V gene TRBV20-1 combines with J gene TRBJ2-7; perhaps TRBD1 as D (6 bases). Between the trimmed V and J ends, which lost 2 bases and 2 bases, there was a span of 10 bases. Germline V lookup: CDR1 DFQATT, CDR2 SNEGSKA (reference sequence). CDR3 length: 13 residues. DNA of the CDR3: TGCAGTGCTAGAAAACAGGGAACCTACGAGCAGTACGTC. Residues: CSARKQGTYEQYV.

The genes are TRBV12-3 or TRBV12-4 and TRBJ2-1; TRBD1 is a possible D gene (6 bases). V gave up 5 bases and J gave up 6 bases, with 8 bases separating them. The CDR3 spans 12 residues. The CDR3 region is CASSRTANEQFF. The CDR3 DNA reads as TGTGCCAGCAGTCGGACAGCCAATGAGCAGTTCTTC.

This clonotype has just a few counts. This chain connects TRBV7-9 to TRBJ1-1; 8 positions match TRBD1. Trimming cost V 2 bases and J 0 bases; bases outside gene matches: 2. This CDR3 is 15 amino acids long. The V gene's germline CDR1 is SEHNR and CDR2 FQNEAQ (reference sequence). The CDR3 DNA sequence: TGTGCCAGCAGCTTACAGGGGGCAATGAACACTGAAGCTTTCTTT. Its protein product is CASSLQGAMNTEAFF.